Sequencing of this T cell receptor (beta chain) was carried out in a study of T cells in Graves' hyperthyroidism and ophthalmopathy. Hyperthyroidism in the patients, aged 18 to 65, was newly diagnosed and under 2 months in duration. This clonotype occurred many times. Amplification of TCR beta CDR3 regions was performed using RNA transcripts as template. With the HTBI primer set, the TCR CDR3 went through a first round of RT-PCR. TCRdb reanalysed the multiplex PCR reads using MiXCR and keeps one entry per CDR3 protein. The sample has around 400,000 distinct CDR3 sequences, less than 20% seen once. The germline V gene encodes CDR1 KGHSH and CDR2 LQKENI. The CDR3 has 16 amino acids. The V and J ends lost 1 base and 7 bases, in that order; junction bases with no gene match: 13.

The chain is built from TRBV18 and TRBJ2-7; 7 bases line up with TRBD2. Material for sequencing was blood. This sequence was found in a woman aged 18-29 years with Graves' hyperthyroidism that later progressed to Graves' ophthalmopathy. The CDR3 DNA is TGTGCCAGCTCACCACTCGGGGCTAGCGGCCTGGGGGAGCAGTACTTC. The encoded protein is CASSPLGASGLGEQYF.